This T cell receptor beta chain was documented in a study of cytomegalovirus exposure and HLA in healthy donors (dated by TCRdb to the late 2010s). Turning to the overall study: An earlier analysis of approximately 550 of the donors reported 250 to 350 Gb of sequence data and around 120 million unique TCR beta sequences from about 180 million T cells. An early release that covered fewer than 750 HLA-typed donors contained about 300 gigabases of sequencing data and tens of millions of unique TCR sequences. The genetic ancestry cluster associated with self-reported Caucasian donors included approximately 85% of the roughly 400 genotyped donors. The aim of the study was to test whether cataloging public T cell receptors could identify signatures of past pathogen exposure. The T cell repertoires of 666 subjects were profiled by immunosequencing and related to cytomegalovirus serostatus. Along with the roughly 670-subject first cohort, a separate validation cohort of over a hundred different subjects was used. To predict cytomegalovirus infection status, the study combined high-throughput TCR immunosequencing, statistical association of individual TCRs with disease status, and machine learning. A later analysis re-examined previously published TCR beta repertoires from about 670 donors and added high-resolution HLA genotyping to investigate patterns of TCR occurrence. The later analysis used no new phenotypic data to find candidate immune exposures, relying instead on TCR beta sequences and their occurrence across donors. To decide whether each TCR beta V gene segment behaved as functional or pseudogenic, an earlier analysis of several hundred of the donors relied on high-throughput TCR beta sequencing. Alongside the repertoire data, information on donor age, sex, ethnicity and CMV serostatus was compiled. A later genetic analysis took genome-wide SNP genotypes for about 65% of the roughly 670 donors and used that subset as a discovery cohort. All discovery cohort repertoires had been generated using a single sequencing platform. Both class I and class II loci were covered by HLA typing, at four-digit resolution. The number of typed donors differed by locus: about 620-630 for A, B, C, DRB1 and DQB1; approximately 540 for DQA1; over 600 for DPA1; and roughly 490 for DPB1. Several DR-DQ haplotypes were handled as single units for association and clustering because linkage in the cohort was strong. On average, 235,054 unique TCR beta nucleotide sequences were sequenced per donor among 398 genotyped donors of the cohort, with roughly a sixth of those sequences being non-productive.

As encoded in the germline V gene, CDR1 is SGDLS while CDR2 is YYNGEE. Germline trimming: 0 bases from V, 5 bases from J; junction bases outside gene matches: 8. The CDR3 spans 16 residues, from the cysteine through the phenylalanine. The read is trimmed to its CDR3 DNA, 48 bases read in frame from base 1. A word on this clone: The target of this receptor is not known. No base-level quality is on record; no much larger clone is a single base apart.

The research as a whole found: According to a later analysis, TCR association rates differed among HLA loci, with DRB1 alleles showing the most associated TCRs and HLA-C alleles showing the fewest. Only TCR beta chains were sequenced in this cohort, and the absence of alpha or paired-chain data limited detectable features. Because counts were too low, about 17 rarely observed V segments, including chromosome 9 orphons, were excluded from the earlier analysis of about 500 of the donors. Some IMGT-functional V segments, including TRBV6-2 and TRBV6-3, could not be told apart with the 87-base-pair reads, so those segments were excluded. Most TCR sequences were observed very rarely across donors, whereas some public TCRs were present in many individuals. Strong co-occurrence of HLA alleles, especially DR and DQ, made assigning TCR associations to individual alleles difficult. A later analysis associated about 17,000 TCR beta sequences with specific HLA alleles at a false discovery rate of 0.05. In a later analysis, most CMV-associated TCR beta chains were found to appear HLA-restricted, with HLA associations seemingly driven largely by CMV exposure. Compared with equally common non-associated chains, HLA-associated TCR beta chains in a later analysis were more clonally expanded and had lower generation probabilities. Correlated functional status among segregating V segments might be attributable to linkage disequilibrium, but an unknown experimental factor could not be ruled out. According to a later analysis, parvovirus B19, influenza, CMV and Epstein-Barr virus appeared linked to several top co-occurrence clusters. The authors suggested that the approach could potentially be generalized to other disease states and immunological phenotypes. A later genetic analysis associated a missense DCLRE1C variant with V-gene and J-gene trimming of TCR beta chains, and an independent cohort replicated the association. Compared with the roughly 600-donor mean, donors in an Asian-associated ancestry cluster had fewer N-insertions in productive TCRs, according to a later genetic analysis. The only immune exposure information available for the cohort was CMV serostatus. Three of the identified cytomegalovirus-associated TCR beta chains were confirmed in vitro to be specific for cytomegalovirus antigens. The study gave a list of 150 to 200 TCR beta chains associated with cytomegalovirus. A further reported finding was that TCR beta sequences accurately predicted the HLA-A and HLA-B alleles for most subjects in the first cohort. The classifier was reported to diagnose cytomegalovirus status with high specificity and sensitivity in both the original and validation cohorts. Broadly in line with IMGT annotations, most TCR beta V segments showed up in productive rearrangements about 90% or about 30% of the time in an earlier analysis of under 700 of the donors. Presence/absence analyses assumed roughly uniform sequencing depth across donors, an assumption that may not hold. Because HLA typing was missing for some donors at each locus, association tests included only the typed subset. A group of highly shared sequence variants was considered likely to be a technical artifact of the sequencing pipeline.

The cohort consisted of fewer than 700 healthy bone marrow donors. At the time of sampling, every cohort member was nominally healthy, though immune exposures that went unrecorded were likely present. The donor tested CMV seronegative and was one of the 352 seronegative cohort members. Every donor gave a peripheral blood sample, and the peripheral blood mononuclear cells from that sample were used for TCR beta sequencing. Genomic DNA was extracted from the blood cell samples with the Qiagen DNeasy Blood Extraction Kit. Receptor amplification or capture employed the immunoSEQ multiplex PCR assay. For the multiplex PCR, a mixture combining 60 forward primers for TCR Vbeta segments and 13 reverse primers for TCR Jbeta segments was used. Amplification of the CDR3 region of rearranged TCR beta genes was performed with a multiplex PCR assay on genomic DNA. Amplified TCR beta libraries were sequenced as 87-base-pair reads on the Illumina HiSeq System. In the source study's methods: Across the 670 or so repertoires, a later analysis counted tens of millions of unique TCR beta chains, roughly 11 million of which were shared by at least two donors. Raw reads were error-corrected and collapsed into unique sequences with a nearest-neighbor algorithm that merged closely related sequences to remove PCR and sequencing errors. To assign V, D and J gene segments, CDR3 sequences were aligned to IMGT reference sequences. Each retained sequence needed at least a six-nucleotide match to both a V gene segment and a J gene segment. Rearrangements were classified as productive when the CDR3 lacked stop codons and remained in frame with V and J, and all other rearrangements were classified as non-productive. Following IMGT convention, CDR3 was defined as the stretch from the second conserved V-encoded cysteine up to the conserved J-encoded phenylalanine. In an earlier analysis of around 600 of the donors, sequences lacking an unambiguous match to a single V gene segment were excluded. In an earlier analysis of approximately 550 of the donors, V segments were called functional above 56.7% productive rearrangements and were called segregating when the between-donor standard deviation exceeded 5%. To diagnose cytomegalovirus status from the catalog of TCR beta chain sequences, a statistical classification framework was built. V and J gene assignment, in a later analysis, came from comparing TCR nucleotide sequences with IMGT/GENE-DB human TR gene sequences. In a later analysis, CDR3 sequences and most-parsimonious VDJ recombination scenarios were assigned using the TCRdist pipeline. A later analysis defined each TCR beta chain by its CDR3 amino acid sequence plus V-gene family, and excluded reads lacking a unique V-gene family. In a later analysis, fewer than 600 highly shared, low-generation-probability nucleotide sequences were removed to address suspected cross-contamination and a sequencing artifact. In a later analysis, a clonal expansion index was calculated for each public chain from normalized within-repertoire ranks of inferred template counts. A later analysis computed generation probabilities with a VDJ recombination model fitted to out-of-frame rearrangements, and checked the results against IGoR. Hypergeometric tests were used in a later analysis to score TCR-TCR, TCR-HLA and TCR-CMV co-occurrence, with a repertoire-size bias correction applied to the TCR pairs. A later analysis estimated false discovery rates by permuting HLA or CMV assignments 20 times. A later analysis grouped co-occurring TCRs with DBSCAN, adding TCRdist sequence similarity when clustering within HLA-allele-positive subsets. Repertoires with fewer than 30,000 or more than 120,000 public chains, plus five repertoires with anomalous nucleotide sharing, were excluded from co-occurrence clustering. In TCRdb, the immuneACCESS table is reduced to in-frame sequences with V and J assigned. These tables do not hold every clone; where another copy was compared, an unresolved V gene accounts for under half, and the others remain unexplained. V and J calls and clone size follow that table, whereas D and trimming were derived from the DNA. The table for this sample lists 85,000 to 130,000 clones; roughly 84% of them were counted only once. The leading ten clones occupy 1.2% of the sample.

This TCR came from a woman in her late teens or twenties in good health and CMV-seronegative. Sequencing was carried out using PBMCs. The rearrangement joined TRBV9 to TRBJ2-3, with 8 bases aligning to TRBD2. The sequence in DNA is TGTGCCAGCAGCGTAGAAGTCGGGGGGGCAATAGATACGCAGTATTTT. Its protein product is CASSVEVGGAIDTQYF.